Listed below are T cell receptor beta chains from one sample, sequenced in a study of radiotherapy plus CTLA-4 blockade in lung cancer. TCRdb keeps only in-frame clones here, not all; method: immunoSEQ multiplex PCR. This sample carries tens of thousands of clones, about three quarters of them seen once, and the ten largest clones take roughly 3.5%. The sample consisted of peripheral blood, taken from a patient treated with radiotherapy plus ipilimumab. These receptors all stem from a human donor with non-small cell lung cancer who had stable disease on radiotherapy plus ipilimumab. Each CDR3 is given with its conserved first and last residue. Fields, in order: CDR3 length, clone size, J gene, V gene, D gene, CDR3 DNA, CDR3 protein. A D gene is named only where the DNA matches it firmly. Clone size is given for some rows only: seen once, a few or many times, or a class if the clone is expanded.

cdr3_length: 13; clone_size: -; j_call: TRBJ2-7; v_call: TRBV27; d_call: -; cdr3_nt: TGTGCCAGCATGTCGTCTGCGGGGTTCGAGCAGTACTTC; cdr3_aa: CASMSSAGFEQYF
cdr3_length: 12; clone_size: -; j_call: TRBJ2-7; v_call: TRBV6-6; d_call: -; cdr3_nt: TGTGCCAGCAGTTACTCTCGTGGGGTGCAGTACTTC; cdr3_aa: CASSYSRGVQYF
cdr3_length: 12; clone_size: -; j_call: TRBJ2-7; v_call: TRBV6-1; d_call: -; cdr3_nt: TGTGCCAGCAGTGAAAGGCGGCTCGAGCAGTACTTC; cdr3_aa: CASSERRLEQYF
cdr3_length: 15; clone_size: -; j_call: TRBJ2-3; v_call: TRBV14; d_call: -; cdr3_nt: TGTGCCAGCAGCCAAGAACGGGGGATTGCAGATACGCAGTATTTT; cdr3_aa: CASSQERGIADTQYF
cdr3_length: 15; clone_size: -; j_call: TRBJ2-1; v_call: TRBV7-6; d_call: TRBD2; cdr3_nt: TGTGCCAGCAGCGTCTCTAGCGGGAGGGCCAATGAGCAGTTCTTC; cdr3_aa: CASSVSSGRANEQFF
cdr3_length: 15; clone_size: -; j_call: TRBJ2-5; v_call: TRBV6-5; d_call: TRBD1; cdr3_nt: TGTGCCAGCAGTCCGACAGGGGGCTCGAGAGAGACCCAGTACTTC; cdr3_aa: CASSPTGGSRETQYF
cdr3_length: 16; clone_size: -; j_call: TRBJ2-1; v_call: TRBV7-9; d_call: -; cdr3_nt: TGTGCCAGCAGCTTAGGGGTACAGGGATACTACAATGAGCAGTTCTTC; cdr3_aa: CASSLGVQGYYNEQFF
cdr3_length: 16; clone_size: -; j_call: TRBJ2-5; v_call: TRBV27; d_call: -; cdr3_nt: TGTGCCAGCAGTTTATCACTCGGTTCTAGCGTACAGACCCAGTACTTC; cdr3_aa: CASSLSLGSSVQTQYF
cdr3_length: 14; clone_size: -; j_call: TRBJ1-1; v_call: TRBV9; d_call: -; cdr3_nt: TGTGCCAGCAGCCCTCAGGGCCCTGGCACTGAAGCTTTCTTT; cdr3_aa: CASSPQGPGTEAFF
cdr3_length: 19; clone_size: -; j_call: TRBJ2-1; v_call: TRBV19; d_call: TRBD2; cdr3_nt: TGTGCCAGTAGTTCTGGACAGATGGGGGCGGGAGGCTCCTACAATGAGCAGTTCTTC; cdr3_aa: CASSSGQMGAGGSYNEQFF
cdr3_length: 15; clone_size: few; j_call: TRBJ2-1; v_call: TRBV18; d_call: TRBD2; cdr3_nt: TGTGCCAGCGCAACGGAGCGGGATTTCTACAATGAGCAGTTCTTC; cdr3_aa: CASATERDFYNEQFF
cdr3_length: 14; clone_size: -; j_call: TRBJ2-5; v_call: TRBV7-9; d_call: -; cdr3_nt: TGTGCCAGCAGCCGGGGCGGGCTACAAGAGACCCAGTACTTC; cdr3_aa: CASSRGGLQETQYF
cdr3_length: 14; clone_size: -; j_call: TRBJ2-7; v_call: TRBV13; d_call: -; cdr3_nt: TGTACCAGCCGCGAGGCGGGTACTACGCCCGAGCAGTACTTC; cdr3_aa: CTSREAGTTPEQYF
cdr3_length: 15; clone_size: -; j_call: TRBJ1-2; v_call: TRBV7-9; d_call: TRBD1; cdr3_nt: TGTGCCAGCAGCCCCCGGGACAGCCCTAACTATGGCTACACCTTC; cdr3_aa: CASSPRDSPNYGYTF
cdr3_length: 13; clone_size: -; j_call: TRBJ1-5; v_call: TRBV19; d_call: -; cdr3_nt: TGTGCCAGTAGTGCCGACCACAATCAGCCCCAGCATTTT; cdr3_aa: CASSADHNQPQHF
cdr3_length: 15; clone_size: -; j_call: TRBJ2-2; v_call: TRBV19; d_call: -; cdr3_nt: TGTGCCAGTAGTATAGGGGGGACGTACACCGGGGAGCTGTTTTTT; cdr3_aa: CASSIGGTYTGELFF
cdr3_length: 13; clone_size: -; j_call: TRBJ1-2; v_call: TRBV6-6; d_call: -; cdr3_nt: TGTGCCAGCAGTTACTCAGAACGGTATGGCTACACCTTC; cdr3_aa: CASSYSERYGYTF
cdr3_length: 15; clone_size: -; j_call: TRBJ1-5; v_call: TRBV7-8; d_call: -; cdr3_nt: TGTGCCAGCAGCCCCGACAGCACCTCCAATCAGCCCCAGCATTTT; cdr3_aa: CASSPDSTSNQPQHF
cdr3_length: 12; clone_size: once; j_call: TRBJ2-7; v_call: TRBV6-6; d_call: -; cdr3_nt: TGTGCCAGTAGTGGGGGGACCTACGAGCAGTACTTC; cdr3_aa: CASSGGTYEQYF
cdr3_length: 16; clone_size: -; j_call: TRBJ2-2; v_call: TRBV5-8; d_call: TRBD1; cdr3_nt: TGTGCCAGCATTAAAAGGACAGGGGCGGTGACCGGGGAGCTGTTTTTT; cdr3_aa: CASIKRTGAVTGELFF
cdr3_length: 14; clone_size: -; j_call: TRBJ2-5; v_call: TRBV27; d_call: TRBD2; cdr3_nt: TGTGCCAGCAGTCCCCGGCTAGCGGGACAAACCCAGTACTTC; cdr3_aa: CASSPRLAGQTQYF
cdr3_length: 15; clone_size: -; j_call: TRBJ2-7; v_call: TRBV7-8; d_call: -; cdr3_nt: TGTGCCAGCAGCTCACAAGCGGGACAGTGGTACGAGCAGTACTTC; cdr3_aa: CASSSQAGQWYEQYF
cdr3_length: 14; clone_size: -; j_call: TRBJ1-2; v_call: TRBV5-1; d_call: TRBD1; cdr3_nt: TGCGCCAGCAGCCCCGACAGGGGGCTAGGCGGCTACACCTTC; cdr3_aa: CASSPDRGLGGYTF
cdr3_length: 13; clone_size: once; j_call: TRBJ2-1; v_call: TRBV11-2; d_call: -; cdr3_nt: TGTGCCAGCAACGCCGGGACACGCAATGAGCAGTTCTTC; cdr3_aa: CASNAGTRNEQFF
cdr3_length: 15; clone_size: -; j_call: TRBJ1-1; v_call: TRBV14; d_call: -; cdr3_nt: TGTGCCAGCAGCCAAGGTCGGTGGAGAGACACTGAAGCTTTCTTT; cdr3_aa: CASSQGRWRDTEAFF
cdr3_length: 18; clone_size: once; j_call: TRBJ2-7; v_call: TRBV5-1; d_call: TRBD2; cdr3_nt: TGCGCCAGCAGCTCCTCCTGGACTAGCGGGAGGGCTCGGAACGAGCAGTACTTC; cdr3_aa: CASSSSWTSGRARNEQYF
cdr3_length: 14; clone_size: -; j_call: TRBJ2-7; v_call: TRBV11-2; d_call: -; cdr3_nt: TGTGCCAGCAGCTTAGGGCCCCGACAGGACGGGCAGTACTTC; cdr3_aa: CASSLGPRQDGQYF
cdr3_length: 18; clone_size: once; j_call: TRBJ2-4; v_call: TRBV9; d_call: -; cdr3_nt: TGTGCCAGCAGCCGGACTGGGAGTGGCTCCGTAGCCAAAAACATTCAGTACTTC; cdr3_aa: CASSRTGSGSVAKNIQYF
cdr3_length: 14; clone_size: few; j_call: TRBJ2-5; v_call: TRBV25-1; d_call: -; cdr3_nt: TGTGCCAGCAGTGGGGGGGCGCTGCGGGAGACCCAGTACTTC; cdr3_aa: CASSGGALRETQYF
cdr3_length: 16; clone_size: -; j_call: TRBJ2-7; v_call: TRBV9; d_call: TRBD1; cdr3_nt: TGTGCCAGCAGCACTCCAGGACAGGGGGCGAAGTGCGAGCAGTACTTC; cdr3_aa: CASSTPGQGAKCEQYF
cdr3_length: 14; clone_size: -; j_call: TRBJ2-5; v_call: TRBV4-1; d_call: TRBD2; cdr3_nt: TGCGCCAGCAGCCAAACGGGACTAGCGGAGACCCAGTACTTC; cdr3_aa: CASSQTGLAETQYF
cdr3_length: 16; clone_size: -; j_call: TRBJ2-4; v_call: TRBV7-2; d_call: -; cdr3_nt: TGTGCCAGCAGCTTAGGGGGCGGTTGGGGCAAAAACATTCAGTACTTC; cdr3_aa: CASSLGGGWGKNIQYF
cdr3_length: 16; clone_size: -; j_call: TRBJ2-5; v_call: TRBV19; d_call: TRBD2; cdr3_nt: TGTGCCAGTAGTACCCATAGCGGGACCTCCCAAGAGACCCAGTACTTC; cdr3_aa: CASSTHSGTSQETQYF
cdr3_length: 16; clone_size: -; j_call: TRBJ2-3; v_call: TRBV4-1; d_call: -; cdr3_nt: TGCGCCAGCAGCCAGTCGAGGGTAGTTAGCACAGATACGCAGTATTTT; cdr3_aa: CASSQSRVVSTDTQYF
cdr3_length: 15; clone_size: -; j_call: TRBJ2-3; v_call: TRBV5-1; d_call: TRBD2; cdr3_nt: TGCGCCAGCAGCTCGGCGAGCGGGGCGGGGGATACGCAGTATTTT; cdr3_aa: CASSSASGAGDTQYF
cdr3_length: 15; clone_size: -; j_call: TRBJ2-1; v_call: TRBV7-2; d_call: TRBD2; cdr3_nt: TGTGCCAGCAGCCTCTTTAGCGGGAGTAACAATGAGCAGTTCTTC; cdr3_aa: CASSLFSGSNNEQFF
cdr3_length: 15; clone_size: few; j_call: TRBJ2-2; v_call: TRBV25-1; d_call: TRBD2; cdr3_nt: TGTGCCAGCAGGGCTAGCGGGACGAACACCGGGGAGCTGTTTTTT; cdr3_aa: CASRASGTNTGELFF
cdr3_length: 19; clone_size: once; j_call: TRBJ2-1; v_call: TRBV7-8; d_call: TRBD2; cdr3_nt: TGTGCCAGCAGCTTAATGATAGCCGGGACTAGCGGGGACCTCATGGAGCAGTTCTTC; cdr3_aa: CASSLMIAGTSGDLMEQFF
cdr3_length: 15; clone_size: -; j_call: TRBJ1-1; v_call: TRBV28; d_call: -; cdr3_nt: TGTGCCAGCAGTTTTAGGCGAGGGGGGAACACTGAAGCTTTCTTT; cdr3_aa: CASSFRRGGNTEAFF
cdr3_length: 14; clone_size: -; j_call: TRBJ2-1; v_call: TRBV28; d_call: TRBD2; cdr3_nt: TGTGCCAGCAGGGGACTAGCGGGCGCCAATGAGCAGTTCTTC; cdr3_aa: CASRGLAGANEQFF